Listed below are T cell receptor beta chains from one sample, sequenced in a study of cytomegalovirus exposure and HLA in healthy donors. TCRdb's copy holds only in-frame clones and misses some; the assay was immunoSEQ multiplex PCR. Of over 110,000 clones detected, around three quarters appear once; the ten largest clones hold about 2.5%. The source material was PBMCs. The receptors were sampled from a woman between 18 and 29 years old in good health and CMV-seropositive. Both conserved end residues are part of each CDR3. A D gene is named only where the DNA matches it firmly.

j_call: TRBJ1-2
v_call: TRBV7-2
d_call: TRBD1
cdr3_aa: CASSLIVGTGLSDGYTF

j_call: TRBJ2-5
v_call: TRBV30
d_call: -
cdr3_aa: CAWSVPPVETQYF

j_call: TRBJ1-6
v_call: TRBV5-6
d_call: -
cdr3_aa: CASSLEGGGGNSPLHF

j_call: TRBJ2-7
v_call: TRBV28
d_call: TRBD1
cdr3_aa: CASSTTGSSYEQYF

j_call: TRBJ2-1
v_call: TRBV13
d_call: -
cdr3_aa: CASSLQGGSSYNEQFF

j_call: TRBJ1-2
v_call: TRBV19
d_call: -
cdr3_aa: CASSIWAGQRAWGYTF

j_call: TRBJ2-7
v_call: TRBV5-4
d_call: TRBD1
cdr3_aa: CASSLVQGPGSSYEQYF

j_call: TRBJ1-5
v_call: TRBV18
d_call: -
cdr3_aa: CASSPPSRGSKAQPQHF

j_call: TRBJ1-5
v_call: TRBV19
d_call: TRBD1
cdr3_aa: CASSIGTGPSQPQHF

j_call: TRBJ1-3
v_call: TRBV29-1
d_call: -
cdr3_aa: CSVDGGGSSGNTIYF

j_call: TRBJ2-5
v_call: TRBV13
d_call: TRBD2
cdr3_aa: CASRRRGMWETQYF

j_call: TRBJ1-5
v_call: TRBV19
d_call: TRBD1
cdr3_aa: CASSTPTPGTGYSQPQHF

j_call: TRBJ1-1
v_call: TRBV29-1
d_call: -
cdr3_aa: CSVETGLEFTEAFF

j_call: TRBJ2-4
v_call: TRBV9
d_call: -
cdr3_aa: CASSGLAKNIQYF

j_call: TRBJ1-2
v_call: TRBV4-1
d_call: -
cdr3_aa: CASSQDRPGAGGYTF

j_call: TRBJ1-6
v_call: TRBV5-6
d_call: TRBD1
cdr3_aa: CASSLDEGQYNSPLHF

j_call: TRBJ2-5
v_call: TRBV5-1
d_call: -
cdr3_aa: CASSSTGGGETQYF

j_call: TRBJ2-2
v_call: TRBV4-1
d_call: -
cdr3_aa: CASSQGGRTGRNTGELFF

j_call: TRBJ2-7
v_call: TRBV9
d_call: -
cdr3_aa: CASSPGTAIGEQYF

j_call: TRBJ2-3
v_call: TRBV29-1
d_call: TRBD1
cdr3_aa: CSVMQGGTDTQYF

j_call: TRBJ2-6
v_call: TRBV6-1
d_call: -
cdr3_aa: CASSDNSGANVLTF